Presented here are 13 T cell receptor beta chains from one specimen sequenced in a study of blood T cell repertoires in COVID-19. Repertoires were generated with immunoSEQ multiplex PCR, while TCRdb's copy carries only in-frame clones and drops some. The sample consists of 150,000 to 200,000 clones, about 86% of them appearing once. The source material was peripheral blood. The receptors were sampled from a man in his forties or fifties with active or convalescent COVID-19.

The chain joins TRBV6-5 to TRBJ1-5, with D uncertain. Germline CDR1 and CDR2: MNHEY and SVGAGI. The V end lost 8 bases, the J end lost 7 bases, and 12 bases lay between the germline ends. This CDR3 has 12 amino acids. The CDR3 bases are TGTGCCAGCGGGCGGGCGGGCCAGCCCCAGCATTTT. It codes for CASGRAGQPQHF.

This chain uses TRBV3-1 (or the pseudogene TRBV3-2) with TRBJ2-7; D is undetermined. The CDR3 is 14 residues long. The V end lost 1 base, the J end lost 9 bases, and 16 bases lay between the germline ends. Germline V gene lookup returns CDR1 LGHDT and CDR2 YNNKEL (reference sequence). Written as DNA, the CDR3 is TGTGCCAGCAGCCAAGTTACCACAGAAACCCGGCAGTACTTC. This gives the protein CASSQVTTETRQYF.

A single count supports this clone. V is TRBV7-3 and J is TRBJ2-2; D might be TRBD2 (5 bases). This CDR3 has 16 residues. V gave up 5 bases and J gave up 3 bases, with 16 bases separating them. Germline V gives CDR1 SGHTA, CDR2 FQGTGA. The CDR3: CASSKTKGGDTGELFF. In DNA form, the CDR3 reads TGTGCCAGCAGCAAGACTAAGGGTGGGGACACCGGGGAGCTGTTTTTT. Based on the CDR3 plus reference TRBV7-3 and TRBJ2-2, the full variable domain is GAGVSQTPSNKVTEKGKYVELRCDPISGHTALYWYRQSLGQGPEFLIYFQGTGAADDSGLPNDRFFAVRPEGSVSTLKIQRTERGDSAVYLCASSKTKGGDTGELFFGEGSRLTVL.

This chain joins TRBV5-6 and TRBJ2-7, with D perhaps matching TRBD2 (5 bases). Germline CDR1 and CDR2: SGHDT and YYEEEE. The CDR3 runs to 13 residues. Trimming took 6 bases from V and 2 from J, leaving 12 bases between them. The CDR3 protein is CASTLGLAYEQYF. The CDR3 DNA reads TGTGCCAGCACCCTAGGACTCGCCTACGAGCAGTACTTC. Looking up the rest from reference TRBV5-6 and TRBJ2-7 gives the full variable domain: DAGVTQSPTHLIKTRGQQVTLRCSPKSGHDTVSWYQQALGQGPQFIFQYYEEEERQRGNFPDRFSGHQFPNYSSELNVNALLLGDSALYLCASTLGLAYEQYFGPGTRLTVT.

CDR3 in DNA: TGTGCCAGCAGCCGAGACTGGAACACCGGGGAGCTGTTTTTT. Amino acid sequence: CASSRDWNTGELFF. The chain combines TRBV7-8 with TRBJ2-2; no clear D. Trimming stripped 5 bases from V and 1 base from J, with 8 bases between. Germline CDR1 reads SGHVS; CDR2 reads FQNEAQ. This CDR3 has 14 amino acids.

This sequence joins TRBV30 and TRBJ1-1, with a possible D match to TRBD1 (5 bases). Germline CDR1 is GTSNPN and CDR2 is SVGIG (reference sequence). The CDR3 is made up of 15 amino acids. The V end was cut by 2 bases, the J end by 0 bases, with 13 bases between. CDR3 amino acids: CAWSRTGTMNTEAFF. The CDR3 DNA sequence: TGTGCCTGGAGTCGTACCGGGACTATGAACACTGAAGCTTTCTTT. The complete variable domain, with remaining parts taken from reference TRBV30 and TRBJ1-1, reads SQTIHQWPATLVQPVGSPLSLECTVEGTSNPNLYWYRQAAGRGLQLLFYSVGIGQISSEVPQNLSASRPQDRQFILSSKKLLLSDSGFYLCAWSRTGTMNTEAFFGQGTRLTVV.

In this sample, this clone turned up once. The V gene is TRBV11-3, the J gene TRBJ2-2, with 7 bases fitting TRBD1. CDR1 SGHNT and CDR2 YENEEA come from the germline V gene. The CDR3 totals 14 residues. J gave up 0 bases and V 11 bases, and 6 bases lay outside the gene matches. The CDR3 DNA reads TGTGCCTCGAGGACAGGATCGAACACCGGGGAGCTGTTTTTT. It specifies CASRTGSNTGELFF. Complete variable domain (other parts from reference TRBV11-3 and TRBJ2-2): EAGVVQSPRYKIIEKKQPVAFWCNPISGHNTLYWYLQNLGQGPELLIRYENEEAVDDSQLPKDRFSAERLKGVDSTLKIQPAELGDSAVYLCASRTGSNTGELFFGEGSRLTVL.

This sequence joins TRBV6-4 and TRBJ2-3, with 9 bases fitting TRBD2. Germline CDR1 is MRHNA and CDR2 is SNTAGT. Trimming took 2 bases from V and 4 from J; bases not matched to a gene: 4. The CDR3 extends over 15 amino acids. The CDR3 spells CASSDQPSGADTQYF. In nucleotides, the CDR3 is TGTGCCAGCAGTGACCAGCCTAGCGGGGCAGATACGCAGTATTTT.

The rearrangement links TRBV29-1 to TRBJ1-1, with 7 bases fitting TRBD1. CDR1 SQVTM and CDR2 ANQGSEA come from the germline V gene. V was clipped by 5 bases and J by 2 bases; unmatched bases: 11. This CDR3 region has 15 residues. CDR3 in DNA: TGCAGCGTTACCCCAGACAGGGCAAGAAACACTGAAGCTTTCTTT. It encodes CSVTPDRARNTEAFF.

V and J are TRBV25-1 and TRBJ1-1; possible D gene TRBD1, 6 bases. The CDR3 covers 15 residues. Germline assignment: CDR1 MGHDK and CDR2 SYGVNS. V was clipped by 1 base and J by 1 base, with 10 bases between them. CDR3 sequence: CASSESRGWNTEAFF. Here the CDR3 DNA reads TGTGCCAGCAGTGAATCCAGGGGATGGAACACTGAAGCTTTCTTT. Complete variable domain (other parts from reference TRBV25-1 and TRBJ1-1): EADIYQTPRYLVIGTGKKITLECSQTMGHDKMYWYQQDPGMELHLIHYSYGVNSTEKGDLSSESTVSRIRTEHFPLTLESARPSHTSQYLCASSESRGWNTEAFFGQGTRLTVV.

This clone was found once. The chain is built from TRBV29-1 and TRBJ2-7; no definite D call. The CDR3 contains 14 residues. The germline V and J ends were trimmed by 4 bases and 0 bases, with 13 bases remaining between them. Looked up from germline, CDR1 is SQVTM and CDR2 is ANQGSEA. The CDR3 DNA reads TGCAGCGTTGCCGGGTCGGCGAGCTCCTACGAGCAGTACTTC. Its protein product is CSVAGSASSYEQYF.

The gene calls are TRBV3-1 (or the pseudogene TRBV3-2) and TRBJ2-1; TRBD1 aligns across 9 bases. Trimming cost V 2 bases and J 1 base; bases outside gene matches: 3. Germline V gene data show CDR1 as LGHDT and CDR2 as YNNKEL (reference sequence). The CDR3 is made up of 16 amino acids. CDR3 region: CASSQPGQGSYNEQFF. The CDR3 DNA sequence: TGTGCCAGCAGCCAACCGGGACAGGGATCCTACAATGAGCAGTTCTTC.

The CDR3 here is CAWSVGEKLFF. CDR3 DNA: TGTGCCTGGAGTGTCGGGGAAAAACTGTTTTTT. The chain is built from TRBV30 and TRBJ1-4, with unresolved D. The CDR3 loop spans 11 amino acids. CDR1 and CDR2 from the germline V gene are GTSNPN and SVGIG (reference sequence). V was cut by 0 bases and J by 8 bases, with 4 bases left in between.